This T cell receptor beta chain originates from a study of blood T cells in healthy people across ages. Findings of the study overall: Strong correlation linked observed beta diversity and percent naive T cells.

Only one count was recorded for this clonotype. The target antigen is unknown. Isolation yielded PBMCs, at least 7 million per sample, in every case. No fewer than 5.5 micrograms of total RNA were isolated from every sample. This CDR3 has 14 residues. V lost 9 bases, J lost 3 bases, and 5 bases stayed unmatched. Germline CDR1 and CDR2: ENHRY and SYGVKD. Then a second PCR, running about 7 to 11 cycles, was carried out with a sample-barcoded 5' primer and a J-beta primer mix. Each of the cDNA molecules was tagged by a template-switch adaptor with 12 random nucleotides. TCRdb reprocessed the 5' RACE reads via MiXCR and lists one record per CDR3 protein. The sample gives roughly 680,000 distinct CDR3 sequences, 49% of which show up once; about a third is in the top ten.

This TCR came from a woman aged 60 to 75 in good health. J is TRBJ2-2 and V is TRBV10-3; 9 nucleotides match TRBD1. What was sequenced was blood. The CDR3: CAIGQGTDTGELFF. CDR3 in DNA: TGTGCCATTGGACAGGGGACCGACACCGGGGAGCTGTTTTTT.